This TCR beta chain was recovered during a study of blood T cell repertoires in COVID-19. Across the study: In each case, the material was cDNA or gDNA derived from T cells, B-cell-depleted T cells, or PBMCs.

Method: immunoSEQ multiplex PCR; TCRdb's copy keeps in-frame clones and lacks some. The data contain some 310,000 clones, roughly 86% of them singletons. Which cohort a participant joined came from the clinical history participants gave. Two consecutive negative NP/OP PCR tests, clearance, or resolved symptoms defined Cohort 3 recovery. Germline CDR1 is SGHAT and CDR2 is FQDESV (reference sequence). The J segment lost 1 base and the V segment lost 4 bases, leaving 4 bases of the junction unmatched. The CDR3 length is 15 residues. The source of this sequence is a woman aged 30 to 39 who had recovered from COVID-19. The chain uses TRBV11-1 and TRBJ2-1; 7 bases match TRBD2. Sequenced input: PBMCs or T cells enriched from blood (not recorded which). The DNA for the CDR3 is TGTGCCAGCAGCTCAAGCGGGGCTTCCTACAATGAGCAGTTCTTC. Translating gives CASSSSGASYNEQFF.